The source of this T cell receptor beta chain is a study of blood T cell repertoires in COVID-19. Study-wide context: T cells, B-cell-depleted T cells, or PBMCs supplied cDNA or gDNA.

The J segment lost 7 bases and the V segment lost 5 bases, leaving 4 bases of the junction unmatched. This CDR3 spans 14 amino acids. Germline lookup yields CDR1 SGHAT and CDR2 FQNNGV. Under the authors' procedure: Reference gene primers were amplified, and this amplification served to estimate nucleated cell counts. Sequenced by immunoSEQ multiplex PCR; TCRdb stores in-frame clones only, minus some. The D gene and trimming were derived from the DNA, and the V and J assignments and clone size from that table. Found here are some 220,000 clones, roughly 80% of them singletons; the top ten hold around 7.3%.

J is TRBJ2-2 and V is TRBV11-2; 10 positions match TRBD1. What was sequenced was peripheral blood. The clonotype originates from a woman aged 70-85 years with acute or convalescent COVID-19. The DNA for the CDR3 is TGTGCCAGCAGCCCGGACAGGGGGATCGGGGAGCTGTTTTTT. Translating gives CASSPDRGIGELFF.